A selection of T cell receptor beta chains follows, all from one sample in a study of regulatory T cells in long-lasting Graves disease. Each CDR3 protein is one row after TCRdb ran MiXCR on the multiplex PCR reads. Of over 450,000 distinct CDR3 sequences in the sample, 12% are singletons; the top ten hold roughly 8.2%. This same sample was also part of a study on T cells in Graves' hyperthyroidism and ophthalmopathy.

The sequencing used peripheral blood mononuclear cells (PBMCs), collected at new diagnosis, from a patient treated with antithyroid drugs. These receptors originate from a woman aged 25-40 years with Graves disease. Each CDR3 is given with its conserved first and last residue. Fields, in order: clone size, J gene, D gene, V gene, CDR3 DNA, CDR3 protein. The D gene is left open where the match is weak. Not all rows give a size; the values are once, few, many and, for expanded clones, a class.

clone size: many; J gene: TRBJ1-2; D gene: NA; V gene: TRBV7-8; CDR3 DNA: TGTGCCAGCAGCTTCCGTGGCAGGCCTCCCTATGGCTACACCTTC; CDR3 protein: CASSFRGRPPYGYTF
clone size: many; J gene: TRBJ1-1; D gene: NA; V gene: TRBV18; CDR3 DNA: TGTGCCAGCTCGCAAAACCGGGAGGAGGCTTTCTTT; CDR3 protein: CASSQNREEAFF
clone size: many; J gene: TRBJ1-4; D gene: NA; V gene: TRBV10-3; CDR3 DNA: TGTGCCATCAGTGAGTCACAGGTCACAACTAATGAAAAACTGTTTTTT; CDR3 protein: CAISESQVTTNEKLFF
clone size: many; J gene: TRBJ1-1; D gene: NA; V gene: TRBV24-1; CDR3 DNA: TGTGCCACCAGGGCCGGGCGCTTGGGGAACACTGAAGCTTTCTTT; CDR3 protein: CATRAGRLGNTEAFF
clone size: many; J gene: TRBJ2-3; D gene: NA; V gene: TRBV7-9; CDR3 DNA: TGTGCCAGCAGCTTAACGCTTATCACAGATACGCAGTATTTT; CDR3 protein: CASSLTLITDTQYF
clone size: many; J gene: TRBJ2-1; D gene: NA; V gene: TRBV7-9; CDR3 DNA: TGTGCCAGCAGCCCTTGGGACTACAATGAGCAGTTCTTC; CDR3 protein: CASSPWDYNEQFF
clone size: NA; J gene: TRBJ2-1; D gene: TRBD1; V gene: TRBV18; CDR3 DNA: TGTGCCAGCTCACCACCGGGACAGGGTAAGCAGTTCTTC; CDR3 protein: CASSPPGQGKQFF
clone size: NA; J gene: TRBJ1-2; D gene: NA; V gene: TRBV6-1; CDR3 DNA: TGTGCCAGCAGCGCCTCGACAGTGAACTATGGCTACACCTTC; CDR3 protein: CASSASTVNYGYTF
clone size: few; J gene: TRBJ1-5; D gene: NA; V gene: TRBV6-1; CDR3 DNA: TGTGCCAGCAGCCAGAGTAGCAATCAGCCCCAGCATTTT; CDR3 protein: CASSQSSNQPQHF
clone size: many; J gene: TRBJ1-1; D gene: NA; V gene: TRBV5-1; CDR3 DNA: TGCGCCAGCAGCTTGGCCGGGGCTTTCTTT; CDR3 protein: CASSLAGAFF
clone size: few; J gene: TRBJ2-7; D gene: TRBD2; V gene: TRBV18; CDR3 DNA: TGTGCCAGCTCACCACAGGAGCTAGCGGCCACCTACGAGCAGTACTTC; CDR3 protein: CASSPQELAATYEQYF
clone size: many; J gene: TRBJ1-1; D gene: NA; V gene: TRBV6-5; CDR3 DNA: TGTGCCAGCAGTTACGGGGGGCCCTACACTGAAGCTTTCTTT; CDR3 protein: CASSYGGPYTEAFF
clone size: many; J gene: TRBJ1-1; D gene: NA; V gene: TRBV20-1; CDR3 DNA: TGCAGTGCTAGAGCTCCTTTTCTTCGACGGGCGAAGACTGAAGCTTTCTTT; CDR3 protein: CSARAPFLRRAKTEAFF
clone size: few; J gene: TRBJ1-1; D gene: NA; V gene: TRBV7-2; CDR3 DNA: TGTGCCAGCAACTTAGTCCGGCCAACTGAAGCTTTCTTT; CDR3 protein: CASNLVRPTEAFF
clone size: few; J gene: TRBJ1-1; D gene: TRBD1; V gene: TRBV13; CDR3 DNA: TGTGCCAGCACCGGGACAGGGGGACAAAACACTGAAGCTTTCTTT; CDR3 protein: CASTGTGGQNTEAFF
clone size: many; J gene: TRBJ2-1; D gene: TRBD2; V gene: TRBV12-3/TRBV12-4; CDR3 DNA: TGTGCCAGCAGTTCGGTAGCGGGAGGTGGCGATGAGCAGTTCTTC; CDR3 protein: CASSSVAGGGDEQFF
clone size: NA; J gene: TRBJ1-1; D gene: NA; V gene: TRBV6-9; CDR3 DNA: TGTGCCAGCAGTTACTTGTTTACCGGCACCCGAGGGACTGAAGCTTTCTTT; CDR3 protein: CASSYLFTGTRGTEAFF
clone size: NA; J gene: TRBJ1-2; D gene: TRBD1; V gene: TRBV5-5; CDR3 DNA: TGTGCCAGCAGCTTGGTTCCCGGGGACAGTACGTGGGGCTACACCTTC; CDR3 protein: CASSLVPGDSTWGYTF
clone size: many; J gene: TRBJ1-3; D gene: NA; V gene: TRBV28; CDR3 DNA: TGTGCCAGCAGGGGTGGGAAGGACGCTGGAAACACCATATATTTT; CDR3 protein: CASRGGKDAGNTIYF
clone size: many; J gene: TRBJ1-1; D gene: NA; V gene: TRBV9; CDR3 DNA: TGTGCCAGCAGCGTAGGCGGGGGTAACGCTTTCTTT; CDR3 protein: CASSVGGGNAFF
clone size: few; J gene: TRBJ2-2; D gene: NA; V gene: TRBV12-3/TRBV12-4; CDR3 DNA: TGTGCCAGCAGTTTTTGGCCCAACACCGGGGAGCTGCTTTTT; CDR3 protein: CASSFWPNTGELLF
clone size: many; J gene: TRBJ2-7; D gene: TRBD1; V gene: TRBV13; CDR3 DNA: TGTGCCAGCAGCACCACAGGGGACAGGGCCCACGAGCAGTACTTC; CDR3 protein: CASSTTGDRAHEQYF
clone size: many; J gene: TRBJ2-5; D gene: TRBD2; V gene: TRBV20-1; CDR3 DNA: TGCAGTGCTAGAGTTTGGGAGCCGGGACTAGCGGGAACCCAAGAGACCCAGTACTTC; CDR3 protein: CSARVWEPGLAGTQETQYF
clone size: NA; J gene: TRBJ2-4; D gene: TRBD2; V gene: TRBV7-2; CDR3 DNA: TGTGCCAGCAGCTTAGCCGGGGGGGGGGCCAAAAACATTCAGTACTTC; CDR3 protein: CASSLAGGGAKNIQYF
clone size: many; J gene: TRBJ2-3; D gene: NA; V gene: TRBV20-1; CDR3 DNA: TGCAGTGCTAGAGATGTCGGGAACCCAGATACGCAGTATTTT; CDR3 protein: CSARDVGNPDTQYF
clone size: many; J gene: TRBJ2-5; D gene: TRBD1; V gene: TRBV30; CDR3 DNA: TGTGCCTGGAGTCCCACCGACAGGGAAGAGACCCAGTACTTC; CDR3 protein: CAWSPTDREETQYF
clone size: NA; J gene: TRBJ2-3; D gene: TRBD2; V gene: TRBV30; CDR3 DNA: TGTGCCTGGAGTTCGGGACTAGACACAGATACGCAGTATTTT; CDR3 protein: CAWSSGLDTDTQYF
clone size: few; J gene: TRBJ2-2; D gene: NA; V gene: TRBV10-3; CDR3 DNA: TGTGCCGCCGGCAGGGAAGGTTACGGCGGGGAGCTGTTTTTT; CDR3 protein: CAAGREGYGGELFF
clone size: many; J gene: TRBJ2-5; D gene: NA; V gene: TRBV3-1; CDR3 DNA: TGTGCCAGCAGCCATAGGGGGAGAGAGACCCAGTACTTC; CDR3 protein: CASSHRGRETQYF
clone size: NA; J gene: TRBJ2-7; D gene: NA; V gene: TRBV7-9; CDR3 DNA: TGTGCCAGCAGCTTGGAGGACAGAGGGATTTACGAGCAGTACTTC; CDR3 protein: CASSLEDRGIYEQYF
clone size: many; J gene: TRBJ1-1; D gene: NA; V gene: TRBV5-6; CDR3 DNA: TGTGCCAGCAGTTTACAGATCCAGTCAACCATGAACACTGAAGCTTTCTTT; CDR3 protein: CASSLQIQSTMNTEAFF
clone size: many; J gene: TRBJ2-1; D gene: NA; V gene: TRBV2; CDR3 DNA: TGTGCCAGCATCTCAAACTTCGGGATTCCCAAGGAACAGTTCTTC; CDR3 protein: CASISNFGIPKEQFF
clone size: once; J gene: TRBJ2-2; D gene: NA; V gene: TRBV2; CDR3 DNA: TGTGCCAGCAGTCCCACAGAGAGGAACACCGGGGAGCTGTTTTTT; CDR3 protein: CASSPTERNTGELFF